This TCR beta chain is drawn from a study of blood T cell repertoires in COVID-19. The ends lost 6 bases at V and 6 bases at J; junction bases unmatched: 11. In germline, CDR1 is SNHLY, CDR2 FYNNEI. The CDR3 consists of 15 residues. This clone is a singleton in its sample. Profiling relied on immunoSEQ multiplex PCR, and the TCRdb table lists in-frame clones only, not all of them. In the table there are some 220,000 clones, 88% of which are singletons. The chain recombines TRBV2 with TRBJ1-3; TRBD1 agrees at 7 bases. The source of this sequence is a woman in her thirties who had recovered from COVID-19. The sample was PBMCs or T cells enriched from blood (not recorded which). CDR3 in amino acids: CASRDRQGVENTIYF. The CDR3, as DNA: TGTGCCAGCAGAGACAGACAGGGCGTAGAAAACACCATATATTTT.